The T cell receptor beta chain described here comes from a study of T-cell memory formation after mild COVID-19. Whole-study findings and limits: Mostly located in CM and EM were contracting CD4+ clones, with contracting CD8+ clones located in EMRA.

Of note for this clonotype: The antigen is undetermined.

A single record per CDR3 protein comes from TCRdb applying MiXCR to the 5' RACE reads. The sample contains some 86,000 distinct CDR3 sequences, around 25% of which appear only once. The ends were cut back, 3 bases at V and 6 bases at J, with 11 bases in the middle. CDR3 length: 13 amino acids. CDR1 SGHTA and CDR2 FQGTGA come from the germline V gene. The rearrangement links TRBV7-3 to TRBJ1-2; the D is unclear. Sequencing was done on a sample of PBMCs or a T cell subset sorted from them (not recorded which). The clonotype comes from a young man who had mild COVID-19 (a few samples of this study predate the infection). Cell type and time point are not known. This chain's CDR3 is CASSFSSLDGYTF. CDR3 in DNA: TGTGCCAGCAGCTTCTCGTCATTGGATGGCTACACCTTC.